One and the same sample provided the 3 T cell receptor beta chains below, sequenced in a study of blood T cell repertoires in COVID-19. Sequencing used immunoSEQ multiplex PCR; TCRdb keeps in-frame clones, though not all of them. The sample has roughly 91,000 clones, under 85% seen once. The sequenced sample was peripheral blood. The receptor set was obtained from a man aged 70 or older with acute or convalescent COVID-19.

The chain joins TRBV6-1 to TRBJ1-6, with D possibly TRBD1 on 5 matching bases. The CDR3 is 14 amino acids. The V end lost 1 base, the J end lost 8 bases, and 9 bases lay between the germline ends. CDR1 and CDR2 (germline): MNHNS, SASEGT. CDR3: CASSEEDTHSPLHF. The CDR3 DNA is TGTGCCAGCAGTGAAGAGGACACTCATTCACCCCTCCACTTT.

The V call is TRBV20-1, the J call TRBJ2-5; no clear D gene. The germline V gene encodes CDR1 DFQATT and CDR2 SNEGSKA (reference sequence). This CDR3 has 11 residues. V was shortened by 6 bases and J by 5 bases, with 10 bases between the two germline ends. The CDR3, as DNA: TGCAGTGCCATAGAGGCCGAGACCCAGTACTTC. Translating gives CSAIEAETQYF.

The CDR3 nucleotides read TGTGCCAGCAAGGACAGGGGGCGAATTAGCTATGGCTACACCTTC. Translation gives CASKDRGRISYGYTF. The chain uses TRBV28 and TRBJ1-2; 11 bases map to TRBD1. V shed 7 bases and J 4 bases; nucleotides not matched to a gene: 8. This CDR3 spans 15 amino acids. CDR1 is MDHEN and CDR2 is SYDVKM in the germline V gene.